This TCR beta chain appears in the sequencing data of a study of T cell changes during pregnancy in multiple sclerosis. The CDR3 is 14 amino acids. The germline V gene has CDR1 SNHLY and CDR2 FYNNEI. V was trimmed by 6 bases and J by 1 base, leaving 10 bases between them. Here immunoSEQ multiplex PCR was the method, and the copy in TCRdb shows in-frame clones only, minus some. The data contain more than 90,000 clones, 80% to 95% of them singletons. This clone has just one count. The input for sequencing was peripheral blood, taken in the second trimester of pregnancy. The chain combines TRBV2 with TRBJ1-5, with a possible D match to TRBD1 (6 bases). The TCR sequence derives from a female donor with multiple sclerosis, enrolled in a pregnancy study. The CDR3 here is CASRIGQSNQPQHF. CDR3 bases: TGTGCCAGCAGAATCGGACAGAGCAATCAGCCCCAGCATTTT.